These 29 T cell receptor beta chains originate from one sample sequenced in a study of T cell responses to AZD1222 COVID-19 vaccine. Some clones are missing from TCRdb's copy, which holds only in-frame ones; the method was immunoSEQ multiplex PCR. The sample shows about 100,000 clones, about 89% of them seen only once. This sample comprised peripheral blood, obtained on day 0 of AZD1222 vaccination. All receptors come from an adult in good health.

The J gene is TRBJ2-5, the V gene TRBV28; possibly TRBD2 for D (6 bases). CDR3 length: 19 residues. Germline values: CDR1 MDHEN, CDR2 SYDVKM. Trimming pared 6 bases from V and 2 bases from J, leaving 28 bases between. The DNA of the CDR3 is TGTGCCAGCAGGCCCAAAGTCAGGGTCTACGTAGCGGCTCAAGAGACCCAGTACTTC. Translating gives CASRPKVRVYVAAQETQYF.

The CDR3 sequence: CASSLGQGGETQYF. DNA of the CDR3: TGTGCCAGCAGCTTGGGACAGGGTGGAGAGACCCAGTACTTC. The V gene is TRBV5-8, the J gene TRBJ2-5; TRBD1 aligns across 7 bases. CDR3 size: 14 residues. In germline, CDR1 is SGHTS, CDR2 YDEGEE. Trimming removed 0 bases from V and 4 bases from J; junction bases left unmatched: 3.

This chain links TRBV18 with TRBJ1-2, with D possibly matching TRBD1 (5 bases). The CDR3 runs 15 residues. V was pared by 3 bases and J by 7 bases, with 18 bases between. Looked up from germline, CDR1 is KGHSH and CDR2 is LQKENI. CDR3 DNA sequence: TGTGCCAGCTCACCCGAGGGCCAGAGGGGAAGTGGCTACACCTTC. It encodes CASSPEGQRGSGYTF.

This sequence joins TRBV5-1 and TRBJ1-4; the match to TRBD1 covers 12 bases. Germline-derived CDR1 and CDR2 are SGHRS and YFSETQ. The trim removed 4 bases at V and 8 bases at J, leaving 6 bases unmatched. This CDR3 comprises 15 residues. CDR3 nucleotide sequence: TGCGCCAGCAGCCAGGGACAGGGGGCTTTGGAAAAACTGTTTTTT. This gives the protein CASSQGQGALEKLFF.

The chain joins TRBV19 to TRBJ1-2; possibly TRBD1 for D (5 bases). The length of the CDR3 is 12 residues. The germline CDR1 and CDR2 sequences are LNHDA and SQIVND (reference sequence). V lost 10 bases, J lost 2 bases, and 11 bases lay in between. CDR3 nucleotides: TGTGCCACCGACTGGGGGAACTATGGCTACACCTTC. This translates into CATDWGNYGYTF. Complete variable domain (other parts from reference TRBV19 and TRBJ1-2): DGGITQSPKYLFRKEGQNVTLSCEQNLNHDAMYWYRQDPGQGLRLIYYSQIVNDFQKGDIAEGYSVSREKKESFPLTVTSAQKNPTAFYLCATDWGNYGYTFGSGTRLTVV.

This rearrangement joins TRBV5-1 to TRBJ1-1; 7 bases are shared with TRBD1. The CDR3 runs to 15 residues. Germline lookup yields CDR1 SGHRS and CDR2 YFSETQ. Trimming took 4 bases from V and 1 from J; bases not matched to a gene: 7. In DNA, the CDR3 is TGCGCCAGCAGCGCGACTACAGGGGAGAACACTGAAGCTTTCTTT. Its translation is CASSATTGENTEAFF.

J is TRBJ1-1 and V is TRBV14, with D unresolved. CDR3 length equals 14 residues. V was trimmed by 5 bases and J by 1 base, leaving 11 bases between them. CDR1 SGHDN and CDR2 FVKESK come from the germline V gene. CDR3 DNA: TGTGCCAGCAGCTTAAGGCAAGGGAACACTGAAGCTTTCTTT. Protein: CASSLRQGNTEAFF.

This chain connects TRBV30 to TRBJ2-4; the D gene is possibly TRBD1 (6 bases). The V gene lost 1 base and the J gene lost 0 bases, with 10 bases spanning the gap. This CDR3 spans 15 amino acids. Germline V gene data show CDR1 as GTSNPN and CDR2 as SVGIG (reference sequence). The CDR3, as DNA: TGTGCCTGGAGTGGGTCAGGGGTAGCCAAAAACATTCAGTACTTC. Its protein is CAWSGSGVAKNIQYF. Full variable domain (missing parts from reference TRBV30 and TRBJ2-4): SQTIHQWPATLVQPVGSPLSLECTVEGTSNPNLYWYRQAAGRGLQLLFYSVGIGQISSEVPQNLSASRPQDRQFILSSKKLLLSDSGFYLCAWSGSGVAKNIQYFGAGTRLSVL.

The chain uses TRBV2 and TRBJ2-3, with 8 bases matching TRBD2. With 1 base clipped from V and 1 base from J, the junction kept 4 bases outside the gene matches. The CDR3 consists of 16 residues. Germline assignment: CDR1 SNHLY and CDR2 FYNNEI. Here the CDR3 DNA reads TGTGCCAGCAGTGAAGGGCGGGGGGACCGCACAGATACGCAGTATTTT. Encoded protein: CASSEGRGDRTDTQYF.

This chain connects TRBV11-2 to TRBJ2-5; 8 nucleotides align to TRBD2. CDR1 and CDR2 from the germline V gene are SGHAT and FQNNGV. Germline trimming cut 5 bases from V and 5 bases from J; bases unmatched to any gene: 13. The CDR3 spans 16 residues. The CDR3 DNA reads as TGTGCCAGCAGCCTCCTCCCAGCGGGAGTTCTTGAGACCCAGTACTTC. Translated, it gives CASSLLPAGVLETQYF.

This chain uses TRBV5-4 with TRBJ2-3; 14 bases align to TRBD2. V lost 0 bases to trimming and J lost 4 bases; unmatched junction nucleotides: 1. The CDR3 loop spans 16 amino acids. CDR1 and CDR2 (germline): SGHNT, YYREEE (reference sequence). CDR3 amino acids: CASSLGLAGGADTQYF. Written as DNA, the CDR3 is TGTGCCAGCAGCTTGGGACTAGCGGGGGGGGCAGATACGCAGTATTTT.

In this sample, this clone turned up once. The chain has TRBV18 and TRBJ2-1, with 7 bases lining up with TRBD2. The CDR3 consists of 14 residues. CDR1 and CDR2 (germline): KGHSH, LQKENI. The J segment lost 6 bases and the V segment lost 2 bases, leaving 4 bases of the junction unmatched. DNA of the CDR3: TGTGCCAGCTCACCAGGCGGGACTATCAATGAGCAGTTCTTC. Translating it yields CASSPGGTINEQFF.

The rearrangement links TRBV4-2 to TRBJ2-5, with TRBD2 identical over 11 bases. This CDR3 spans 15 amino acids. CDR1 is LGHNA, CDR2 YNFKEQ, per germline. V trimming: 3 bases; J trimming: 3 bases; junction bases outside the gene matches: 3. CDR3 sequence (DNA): TGTGCCAGCAGCCAGCAGACTAGCGGGGAAGAGACCCAGTACTTC. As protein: CASSQQTSGEETQYF.

The CDR3 reads CASRTGTSGNTIYF. DNA of the CDR3: TGTGCCAGTAGGACAGGGACTTCTGGAAACACCATATATTTT. The chain employs TRBV19 and TRBJ1-3; 7 bases are shared with TRBD1. CDR3 size: 14 residues. CDR1 and CDR2 (germline): LNHDA, SQIVND (reference sequence). V lost 6 bases and J lost 1; bases outside the gene matches: 3.

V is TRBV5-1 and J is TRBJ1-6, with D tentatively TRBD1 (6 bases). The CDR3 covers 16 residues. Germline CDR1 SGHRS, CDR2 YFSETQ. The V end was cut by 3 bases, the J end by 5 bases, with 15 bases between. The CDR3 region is CASSSVSGQNNSPLHF. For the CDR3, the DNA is TGCGCCAGCAGCTCAGTTTCTGGACAGAATAATTCACCCCTCCACTTT.

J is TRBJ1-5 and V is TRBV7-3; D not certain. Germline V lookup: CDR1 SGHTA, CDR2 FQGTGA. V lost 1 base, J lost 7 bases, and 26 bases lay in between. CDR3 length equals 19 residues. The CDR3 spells CASSLITTPCGTSRQPQHF. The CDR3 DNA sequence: TGTGCCAGCAGCTTAATAACCACTCCCTGCGGAACGTCTAGGCAGCCCCAGCATTTT.

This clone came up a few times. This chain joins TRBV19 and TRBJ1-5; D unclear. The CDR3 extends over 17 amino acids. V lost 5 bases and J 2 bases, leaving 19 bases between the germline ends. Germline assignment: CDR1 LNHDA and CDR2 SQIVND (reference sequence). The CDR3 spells CASSSEGMVVGNQPQHF. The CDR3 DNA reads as TGTGCCAGTAGTTCGGAGGGTATGGTTGTTGGCAATCAGCCCCAGCATTTT.

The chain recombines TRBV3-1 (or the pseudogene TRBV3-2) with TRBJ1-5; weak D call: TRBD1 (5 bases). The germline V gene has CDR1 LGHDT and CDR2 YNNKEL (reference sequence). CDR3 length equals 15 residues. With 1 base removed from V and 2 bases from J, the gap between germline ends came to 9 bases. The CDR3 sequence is CASSQGGGGNQPQHF. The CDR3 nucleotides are TGTGCCAGCAGCCAAGGGGGAGGGGGCAATCAGCCCCAGCATTTT.

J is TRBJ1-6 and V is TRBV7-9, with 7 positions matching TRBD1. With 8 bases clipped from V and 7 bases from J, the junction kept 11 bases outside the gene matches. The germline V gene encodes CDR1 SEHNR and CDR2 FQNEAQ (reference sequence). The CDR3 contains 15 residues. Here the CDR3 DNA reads TGTGCCAGCGGAAGGACAGGAAATTTAAATTCACCCCTCCACTTT. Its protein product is CASGRTGNLNSPLHF.

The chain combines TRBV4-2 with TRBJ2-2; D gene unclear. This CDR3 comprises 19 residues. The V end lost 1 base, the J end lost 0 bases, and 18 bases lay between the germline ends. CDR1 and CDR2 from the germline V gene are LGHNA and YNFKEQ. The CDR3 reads CASSQVVLTPFTNTGELFF. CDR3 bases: TGTGCCAGCAGCCAAGTAGTCCTCACACCATTTACGAACACCGGGGAGCTGTTTTTT.

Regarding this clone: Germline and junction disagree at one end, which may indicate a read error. CDR3 bases: TGTGCCAGCCGCCCGGGAGACTACGGCTACACCTTC. Residues: CASRPGDYGYTF. This chain links TRBV12-3 or TRBV12-4 with TRBJ1-2; no definite D call. The CDR3 is made up of 12 amino acids.

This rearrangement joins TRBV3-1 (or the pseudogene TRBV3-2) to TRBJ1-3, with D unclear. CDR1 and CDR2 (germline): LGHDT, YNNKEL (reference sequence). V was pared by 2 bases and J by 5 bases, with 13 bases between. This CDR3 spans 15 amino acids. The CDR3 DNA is TGTGCCAGCAGCCAATGGCGTGGGTGGCGAAACACCATATATTTT. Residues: CASSQWRGWRNTIYF.

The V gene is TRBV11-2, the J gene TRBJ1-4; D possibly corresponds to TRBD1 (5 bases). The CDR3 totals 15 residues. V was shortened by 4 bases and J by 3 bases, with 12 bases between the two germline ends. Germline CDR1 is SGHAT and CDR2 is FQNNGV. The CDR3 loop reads CASSSPTDPNEKLFF. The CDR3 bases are TGTGCCAGCAGCTCGCCGACAGACCCTAATGAAAAACTGTTTTTT.

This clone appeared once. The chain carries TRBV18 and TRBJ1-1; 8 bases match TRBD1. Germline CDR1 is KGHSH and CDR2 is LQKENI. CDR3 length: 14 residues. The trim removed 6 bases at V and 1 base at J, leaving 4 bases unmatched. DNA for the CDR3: TGTGCCAGCTCCCGGGACAGGAAGAACACTGAAGCTTTCTTT. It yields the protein CASSRDRKNTEAFF. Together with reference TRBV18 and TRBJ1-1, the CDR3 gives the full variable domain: NAGVMQNPRHLVRRRGQEARLRCSPMKGHSHVYWYRQLPEEGLKFMVYLQKENIIDESGMPKERFSAEFPKEGPSILRIQQVVRGDSAAYFCASSRDRKNTEAFFGQGTRLTVV.

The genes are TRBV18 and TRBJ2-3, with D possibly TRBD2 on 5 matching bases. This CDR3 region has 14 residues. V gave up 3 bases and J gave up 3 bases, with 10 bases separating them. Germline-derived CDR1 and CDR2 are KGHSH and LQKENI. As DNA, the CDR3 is TGTGCCAGCTCACCTGTATCGGGAACAGATACGCAGTATTTT. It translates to CASSPVSGTDTQYF.

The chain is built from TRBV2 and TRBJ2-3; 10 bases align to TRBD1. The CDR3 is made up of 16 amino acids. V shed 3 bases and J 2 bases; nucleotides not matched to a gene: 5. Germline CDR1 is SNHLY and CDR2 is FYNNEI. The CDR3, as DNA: TGTGCCAGCAGTGAGGACAGGGGGATCGTCACAGATACGCAGTATTTT. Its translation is CASSEDRGIVTDTQYF.

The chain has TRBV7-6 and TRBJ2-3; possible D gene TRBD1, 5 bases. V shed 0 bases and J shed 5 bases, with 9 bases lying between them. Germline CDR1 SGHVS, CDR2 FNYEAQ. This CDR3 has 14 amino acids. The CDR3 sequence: CASSLATGVDTQYF. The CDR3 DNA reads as TGTGCCAGCAGCTTAGCAACAGGAGTAGATACGCAGTATTTT.

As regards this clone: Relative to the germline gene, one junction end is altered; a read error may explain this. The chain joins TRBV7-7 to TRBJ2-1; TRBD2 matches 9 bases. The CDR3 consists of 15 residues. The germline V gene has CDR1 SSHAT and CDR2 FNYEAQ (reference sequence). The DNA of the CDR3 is TGTGCTAGCAGCCCCGGGACTAGCAACTACAATGAGCAGTTCTTC. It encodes CASSPGTSNYNEQFF.

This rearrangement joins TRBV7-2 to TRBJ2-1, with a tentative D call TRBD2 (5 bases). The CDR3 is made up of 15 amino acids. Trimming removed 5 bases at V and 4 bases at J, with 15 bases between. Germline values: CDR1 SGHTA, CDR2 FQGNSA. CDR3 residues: CASSALSGTYNEQFF. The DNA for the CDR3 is TGTGCCAGCAGCGCCCTGAGCGGAACTTACAATGAGCAGTTCTTC.